The table lists the clone carrying this TCR beta chain with a few counts. TCRdb re-derived calls from the RT-PCR reads in MiXCR, one entry per CDR3 protein. The sample includes about 680,000 distinct CDR3 sequences, 12% to 15% of them seen just once. The sequence derives from a female donor in good health, serving as a healthy control. Sample: memory CD4+ T cells from blood.

The CDR3: CSASGFYSSDEQYF. CDR3 DNA sequence: TGCAGTGCTAGTGGATTCTATTCTAGCGACGAGCAGTACTTC. The chain carries TRBV20-1 and TRBJ2-7; TRBD2 might be the D (6 bases). V lost 3 bases, J lost 5 bases, and 17 bases lay in between. CDR3 size: 14 residues. Germline V gene sequence: CDR1 DFQATT, CDR2 SNEGSKA (reference sequence).